The sequence of this T cell receptor (beta chain) was determined in a study of cytomegalovirus exposure and HLA in healthy donors. Whole-study findings and limits: Later analysis identified 16,951 TCR beta sequences associated with HLA alleles, using a false discovery rate threshold of 0.05.

The PCR had 60 Vbeta and 13 Jbeta primers. Original handling: Among the unique TCR beta chains that a later analysis counted, about 81 million in all, about 10 million were shared. Libraries were prepared by immunoSEQ multiplex PCR; TCRdb keeps only in-frame clonotypes and omits some of them. From that table come the V and J calls and clone size; the DNA was used to work out D and trimming. The sample carries 99,000 or so clones, about four fifths recorded once. Trimming shortened V by 5 bases and J by 3 bases, and 17 bases separated the two germline ends. This CDR3 spans 15 amino acids. CDR1 and CDR2 (germline): SGHTA, FQGNSA. Remarks on this clone: Its antigen remains unidentified.

Input material: PBMCs. This chain joins TRBV7-2 and TRBJ2-7; a possible D gene is TRBD2 (6 bases). The receptor's source is a man aged 25 to 40 in good health and CMV-seronegative. This chain's CDR3 is CASSPIAGSVYEQYF. In DNA, the CDR3 is TGTGCCAGCAGCCCGATCGCGGGGAGTGTCTACGAGCAGTACTTC.